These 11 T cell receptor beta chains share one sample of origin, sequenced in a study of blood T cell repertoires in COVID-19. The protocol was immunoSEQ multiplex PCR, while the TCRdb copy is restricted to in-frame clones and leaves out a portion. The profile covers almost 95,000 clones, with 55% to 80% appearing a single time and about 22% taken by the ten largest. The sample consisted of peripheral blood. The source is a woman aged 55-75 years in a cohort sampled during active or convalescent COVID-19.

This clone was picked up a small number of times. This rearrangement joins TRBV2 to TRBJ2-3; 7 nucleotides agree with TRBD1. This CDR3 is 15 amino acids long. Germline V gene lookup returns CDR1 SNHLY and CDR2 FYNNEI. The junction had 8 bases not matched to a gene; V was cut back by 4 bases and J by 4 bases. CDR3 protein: CASSVLGQDPDTQYF. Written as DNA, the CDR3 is TGTGCCAGCAGTGTCCTCGGACAGGACCCAGATACGCAGTATTTT.

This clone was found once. The CDR3 DNA reads as TGTGCCAGCAGCTTCACCGGGGGCACTGAAGCTTTCTTT. Its translation: CASSFTGGTEAFF. V and J are TRBV11-3 and TRBJ1-1; D might be TRBD1 (5 bases). Germline lookup yields CDR1 SGHNT and CDR2 YENEEA. V lost 3 bases, J lost 4 bases, and 9 bases lay in between. The CDR3 has 13 amino acids.

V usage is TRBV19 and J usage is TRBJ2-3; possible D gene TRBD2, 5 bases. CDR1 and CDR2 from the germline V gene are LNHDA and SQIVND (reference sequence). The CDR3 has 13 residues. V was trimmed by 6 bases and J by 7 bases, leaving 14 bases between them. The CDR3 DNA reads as TGTGCCAGTAGCCCACGAACGGGAAATACGCAGTATTTT. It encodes CASSPRTGNTQYF.

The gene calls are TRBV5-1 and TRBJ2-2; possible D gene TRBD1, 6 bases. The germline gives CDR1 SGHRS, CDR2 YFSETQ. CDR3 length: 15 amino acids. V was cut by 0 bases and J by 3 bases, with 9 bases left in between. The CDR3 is CASSLVKGDTGELFF. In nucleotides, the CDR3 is TGCGCCAGCAGCTTGGTCAAGGGGGACACCGGGGAGCTGTTTTTT.

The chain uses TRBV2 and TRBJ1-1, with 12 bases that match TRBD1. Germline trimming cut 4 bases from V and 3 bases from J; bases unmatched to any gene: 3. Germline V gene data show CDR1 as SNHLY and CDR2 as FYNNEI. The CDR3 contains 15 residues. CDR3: CASSGDRGRDTEAFF. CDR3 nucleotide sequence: TGTGCCAGCAGTGGGGACAGGGGGCGGGACACTGAAGCTTTCTTT.

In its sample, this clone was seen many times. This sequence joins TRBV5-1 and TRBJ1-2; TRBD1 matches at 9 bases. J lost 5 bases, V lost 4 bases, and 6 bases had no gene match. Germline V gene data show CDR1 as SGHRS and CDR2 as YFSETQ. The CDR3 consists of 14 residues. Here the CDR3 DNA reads TGCGCCAGCAGCAGTCCGGGACAGGGATATGGCTACACCTTC. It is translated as CASSSPGQGYGYTF.

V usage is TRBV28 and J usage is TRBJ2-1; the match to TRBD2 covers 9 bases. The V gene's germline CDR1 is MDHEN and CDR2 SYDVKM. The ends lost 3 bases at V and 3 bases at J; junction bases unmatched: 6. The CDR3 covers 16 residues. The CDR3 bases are TGTGCCAGCAGTTTCCTGGGGACTAGCAACTACAATGAGCAGTTCTTC. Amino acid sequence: CASSFLGTSNYNEQFF.

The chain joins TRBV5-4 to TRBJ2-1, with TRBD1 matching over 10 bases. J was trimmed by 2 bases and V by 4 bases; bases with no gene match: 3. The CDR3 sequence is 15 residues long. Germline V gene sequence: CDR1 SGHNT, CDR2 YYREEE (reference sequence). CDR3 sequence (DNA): TGTGCCAGCAGCCGGGACAGGGGCGCCTACAATGAGCAGTTCTTC. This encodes CASSRDRGAYNEQFF.

CDR3 protein: CASSATGVGNQPQHF. Here the CDR3 DNA reads TGCGCCAGCAGCGCAACAGGGGTAGGTAATCAGCCCCAGCATTTT. This chain uses TRBV5-1 with TRBJ1-5, with TRBD1 matching 7 bases. Germline CDR1 and CDR2: SGHRS and YFSETQ. The CDR3 spans 15 residues. V lost 4 bases and J lost 4; bases outside the gene matches: 8. The whole variable domain, remainder taken from reference TRBV5-1 and TRBJ1-5, is KAGVTQTPRYLIKTRGQQVTLSCSPISGHRSVSWYQQTPGQGLQFLFEYFSETQRNKGNFPGRFSGRQFSNSRSEMNVSTLELGDSALYLCASSATGVGNQPQHFGDGTRLSIL.

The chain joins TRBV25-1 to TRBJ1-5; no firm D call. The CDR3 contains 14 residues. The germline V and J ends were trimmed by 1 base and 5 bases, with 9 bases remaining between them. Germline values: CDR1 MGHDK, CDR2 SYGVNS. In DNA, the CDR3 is TGTGCCAGCAGTGAATTAAAACGCGATCAGCCCCAGCATTTT. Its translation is CASSELKRDQPQHF.

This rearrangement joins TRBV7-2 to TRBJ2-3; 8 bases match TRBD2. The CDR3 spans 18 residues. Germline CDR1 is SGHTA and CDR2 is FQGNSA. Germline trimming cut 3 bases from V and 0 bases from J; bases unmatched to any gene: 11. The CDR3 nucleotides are TGTGCCAGCAGCTTGATGGGCCTAGCGGGCGTGAGCACAGATACGCAGTATTTT. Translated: CASSLMGLAGVSTDTQYF. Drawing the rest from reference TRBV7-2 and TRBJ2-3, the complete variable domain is GAGVSQSPSNKVTEKGKDVELRCDPISGHTALYWYRQSLGQGLEFLIYFQGNSAPDKSGLPSDRFSAERTGGSVSTLTIQRTQQEDSAVYLCASSLMGLAGVSTDTQYFGPGTRLTVL.